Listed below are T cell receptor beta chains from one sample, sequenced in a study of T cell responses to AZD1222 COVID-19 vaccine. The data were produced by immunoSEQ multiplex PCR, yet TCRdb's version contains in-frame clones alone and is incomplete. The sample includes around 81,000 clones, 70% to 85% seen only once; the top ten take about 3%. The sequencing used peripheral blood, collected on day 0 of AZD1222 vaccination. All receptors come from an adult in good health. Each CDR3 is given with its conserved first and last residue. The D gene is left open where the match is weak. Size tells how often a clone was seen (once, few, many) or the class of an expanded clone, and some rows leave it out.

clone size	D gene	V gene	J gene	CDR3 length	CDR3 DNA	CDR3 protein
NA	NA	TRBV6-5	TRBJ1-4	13	TGTGCCAGCAGCCCCCGTCTTAATGAAAAACTGTTTTTT	CASSPRLNEKLFF
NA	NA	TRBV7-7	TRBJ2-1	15	TGTGCTAGCAGCTTACAGCCTGGGGCCTACAATGAGCAGTTCTTC	CASSLQPGAYNEQFF
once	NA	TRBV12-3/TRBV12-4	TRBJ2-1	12	TGTGCCAGCAGTTTAGGGGTTGATGAGCAGTTCTTC	CASSLGVDEQFF
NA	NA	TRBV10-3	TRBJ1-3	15	TGTGCCATCAGTCAGTCAGGGGCCTCTGGAAACACCATATATTTT	CAISQSGASGNTIYF
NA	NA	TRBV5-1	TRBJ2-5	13	TGCGCCAGCAGCTTCGGGGCGAGAGAGACCCAGTACTTC	CASSFGARETQYF
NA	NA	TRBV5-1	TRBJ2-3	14	TGCGCCAGCAGCCCCTCCGAGCTGGGAGCTACGCAGTATTTT	CASSPSELGATQYF
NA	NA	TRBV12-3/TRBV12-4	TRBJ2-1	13	TGTGCCAGCAGACACGACAGGGACTATGAGCAGTTCTTC	CASRHDRDYEQFF
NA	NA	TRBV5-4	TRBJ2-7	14	TGTGCCAGCAGCTTGAGCGAGGAATCCTACGAGCAGTACTTC	CASSLSEESYEQYF
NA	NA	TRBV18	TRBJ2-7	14	TGTGCCAGCTCATCCGCGGGACAAACCTACGAGCAGTACTTC	CASSSAGQTYEQYF
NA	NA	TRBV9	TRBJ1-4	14	TGTGCCAGCAGCGTAGGAGTTTCTAATGAAAAACTGTTTTTT	CASSVGVSNEKLFF
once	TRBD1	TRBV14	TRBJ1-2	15	TGTGCCAGCAGCCAAGCGCCACAGGGGGCCCTTGGCTACACCTTC	CASSQAPQGALGYTF
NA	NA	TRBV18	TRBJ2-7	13	TGTGCCAGCTCACCACCGACCGGGTACGAGCAGTACTTC	CASSPPTGYEQYF
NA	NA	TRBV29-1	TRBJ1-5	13	TGCAGCGTAAGAGACAGTCTCAATCAGCCCCAGCATTTT	CSVRDSLNQPQHF
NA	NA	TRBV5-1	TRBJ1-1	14	TGCGCCAGCAGCCTGAGAGGGAGCGGCACTGAAGCTTTCTTT	CASSLRGSGTEAFF
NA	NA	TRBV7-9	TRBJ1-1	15	TGTGCCAGCAGCTCCCCGCAGCCGCCAAACACTGAAGCTTTCTTT	CASSSPQPPNTEAFF
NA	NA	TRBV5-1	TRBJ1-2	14	TGCGCCAGCAGCTTGGATGTGGGTGGCTATGGCTACACCTTC	CASSLDVGGYGYTF
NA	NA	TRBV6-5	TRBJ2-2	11	TGTGCCATCCGAGGGATCGGGGAGCTGTTTTTT	CAIRGIGELFF